This passage covers 25 T cell receptor beta chains from one sample sequenced in a study of T cells in Graves' hyperthyroidism and ophthalmopathy. Amplification targeted TCR beta CDR3 regions from RNA transcripts. HTBI primers were the set used in a first-round RT-PCR of the TCR CDR3. MiXCR, run by TCRdb on the multiplex PCR reads, gives a single entry per CDR3 protein. Of roughly 570,000 distinct CDR3 sequences in the sample, approximately 44% are singletons; the top ten hold 7.5% to 8.5%. Sequencing was carried out using peripheral blood or thyroid tissue (not recorded which). These receptors were collected from a woman aged 18-29 years with Graves' hyperthyroidism.

This chain joins TRBV13 and TRBJ2-7; tentative D call: TRBD2 (6 bases). The end of the DNA aligns better with TRBJ2-1, so the J call may be wrong. Germline V gives CDR1 PRHDT, CDR2 FYEKMQ (reference sequence). The CDR3 runs to 15 residues. Written as DNA, the CDR3 is TGTGCCAGCAGCGACCGGGACTCCCCGGATAATGAGCAGTTCTTC. It encodes CASSDRDSPDNEQFF.

V is TRBV6-6 and J is TRBJ1-4; D is perhaps TRBD1 (5 bases). This CDR3 spans 15 amino acids. Per germline, CDR1 MNHNY and CDR2 SVGAGI (reference sequence). The V and J ends lost 6 bases and 3 bases respectively, with 14 bases between them. The chain's CDR3 is CASSRAGVANEKLFF. In DNA form, the CDR3 reads TGTGCCAGCAGCCGCGCGGGGGTGGCTAATGAAAAACTGTTTTTT.

This clonotype showed up just a few times. This chain links TRBV2 with TRBJ2-1; D may be TRBD2 (5 bases). This CDR3 is built from 13 residues. In germline, CDR1 is SNHLY, CDR2 FYNNEI. Trimming stripped 7 bases from V and 7 bases from J, with 14 bases between. The CDR3 region is CASKERPGNEQFF. CDR3 DNA: TGTGCCAGCAAGGAGCGGCCGGGGAATGAGCAGTTCTTC.

As concerns this clonotype: Without the conserved terminal phenylalanine or tryptophan, this CDR3 likely stems from a read error. The rearrangement uses TRBV2 and TRBJ1-2; D call uncertain. The germline V gene has CDR1 SNHLY and CDR2 FYNNEI. CDR3 length equals 11 residues. Trimming shortened V by 5 bases and J by 7 bases, and 8 bases separated the two germline ends. The CDR3 protein is CASSRLRGYTL. In DNA, the CDR3 is TGTGCCAGCAGTAGGTTACGTGGCTACACCCTC.

The chain recombines TRBV5-1 with TRBJ2-7; 9 nucleotides agree with TRBD1. The germline V gene encodes CDR1 SGHRS and CDR2 YFSETQ. Unmatched junction bases numbered 5, after V lost 3 bases and J lost 4 bases. This CDR3 has 14 residues. The CDR3 DNA reads as TGCGCCAGCAGCTCAGGACAGGGGCCATACGAGCAGTACTTC. The encoded protein is CASSSGQGPYEQYF.

This chain links TRBV20-1 with TRBJ2-7; 9 bases line up with TRBD2. CDR1 is DFQATT, CDR2 SNEGSKA, per germline (reference sequence). This CDR3 spans 13 amino acids. The J segment lost 0 bases and the V segment lost 8 bases, leaving 5 bases of the junction unmatched. The CDR3 DNA reads as TGCAGTACCATTAGCGGGAGCTCCTACGAGCAGTACTTC. Amino acids: CSTISGSSYEQYF.

This clonotype has just one count. The chain has TRBV5-1 and TRBJ1-6; no reliable D call. The CDR3 has 17 amino acids. V dropped 3 bases and J dropped 3 bases, with 16 bases sitting between them. Germline CDR1 reads SGHRS; CDR2 reads YFSETQ. Written as DNA, the CDR3 is TGCGCCAGCAGCTCCACGGGAGGTGCAGACTATAATTCACCCCTCCACTTT. Amino acids: CASSSTGGADYNSPLHF.

This chain links TRBV18 with TRBJ1-2, with no clear D. This CDR3 region has 12 residues. Trimming took off 5 bases at V and 1 base at J, with 5 bases between the two ends. The germline V gene encodes CDR1 KGHSH and CDR2 LQKENI. CDR3: CASSSYNYGYTF. CDR3 bases: TGTGCCAGCTCATCATATAACTATGGCTACACCTTC.

This clonotype was detected many times. This chain joins TRBV15 and TRBJ2-6; D ambiguous. Germline V CDR1 and CDR2: LNHNV, YYDKDF (reference sequence). V was shortened by 5 bases and J by 4 bases, with 12 bases between the two germline ends. The CDR3 runs to 15 residues. The CDR3 is CATSRYRSGANVLTF. CDR3 DNA sequence: TGTGCCACCAGCCGATACCGGTCCGGGGCCAACGTCCTGACTTTC.

This clonotype was counted ten times or more. The chain is built from TRBV6-1 and TRBJ1-1, with D perhaps TRBD1 (6 bases). The CDR3 runs 11 residues. Deletions cut 5 bases from V and 11 bases from J, with 12 bases between. Germline V gene data show CDR1 as MNHNS and CDR2 as SASEGT. DNA of the CDR3: TGTGCCAGCAGTCAGGACAGCCGGGCTTTCTTT. It codes for CASSQDSRAFF.

The sample holds many counts of this clonotype. V is TRBV20-1 and J is TRBJ1-1; TRBD1 agrees at 8 bases. The V and J ends lost 6 bases and 1 base, in that order; junction bases with no gene match: 4. The CDR3 is 13 residues long. Germline V gives CDR1 DFQATT, CDR2 SNEGSKA (reference sequence). CDR3 sequence reads: CSAEDRGNTEAFF. The DNA of the CDR3 is TGCAGTGCAGAAGACAGGGGGAACACTGAAGCTTTCTTT.

This clonotype was counted at least ten times. The chain links TRBV4-1 to TRBJ2-5, with 9 bases matching TRBD2. V shed 6 bases, J shed 5 bases, and the junction held 10 bases outside the gene matches. The length of the CDR3 is 15 residues. Germline CDR1 reads MGHRA; CDR2 reads YSYEKL. The CDR3 DNA is TGCGCCAGCAGAATGGGCGGGAGGGCCGTGGAGACCCAGTACTTC. Amino acid sequence: CASRMGGRAVETQYF.

This clonotype was seen ten or more times. The rearrangement uses TRBV5-1 and TRBJ1-4; D is ambiguous. The CDR3 covers 14 residues. The ends were cut back, 0 bases at V and 7 bases at J, with 10 bases in the middle. Germline values: CDR1 SGHRS, CDR2 YFSETQ. DNA for the CDR3: TGCGCCAGCAGCTTGGAGGGTGTGAGTGAAAAACTGTTTTTT. Translating it yields CASSLEGVSEKLFF. Variable domain in full (rest from reference TRBV5-1 and TRBJ1-4): KAGVTQTPRYLIKTRGQQVTLSCSPISGHRSVSWYQQTPGQGLQFLFEYFSETQRNKGNFPGRFSGRQFSNSRSEMNVSTLELGDSALYLCASSLEGVSEKLFFGSGTQLSVL.

In its sample, this clonotype was seen many times. The chain couples TRBV7-9 to TRBJ1-5; no clear D. Trimming removed 1 base at V and 7 bases at J, with 11 bases between. The CDR3 has 14 residues. Germline CDR1 is SEHNR and CDR2 is FQNEAQ (reference sequence). The CDR3 DNA reads as TGTGCCAGCAGCTTAGATTCCCCCCTCCAGCCCCAGCATTTT. Protein: CASSLDSPLQPQHF.

This clonotype was found many times. The chain is built from TRBV19 and TRBJ2-2; D gene uncertain. Deletions cut 2 bases from V and 1 base from J, with 8 bases between. The CDR3 covers 15 residues. From germline, CDR1 is LNHDA and CDR2 SQIVND (reference sequence). The CDR3 DNA follows: TGTGCCAGTAGTATATCTGGCGTGAACACCGGGGAGCTGTTTTTT. Its translation is CASSISGVNTGELFF.

The chain links TRBV12-3 or TRBV12-4 to TRBJ2-6; tentatively, D is TRBD2 (6 bases). The CDR3 contains 14 residues. V gave up 6 bases and J gave up 3 bases, with 9 bases separating them. CDR3 nucleotides: TGTGCCAGCAGGCGGAGGGATGGGGCCAACGTCCTGACTTTC. It yields the protein CASRRRDGANVLTF.

The chain carries TRBV2 and TRBJ1-2, with D possibly matching TRBD1 (5 bases). V was pared by 7 bases and J by 2 bases, with 20 bases between. The CDR3 runs 16 residues. Germline CDR1 reads SNHLY; CDR2 reads FYNNEI. Here the CDR3 reads CASITSGDRSNYGYTF. The DNA of the CDR3 is TGTGCCAGCATAACTAGCGGGGACCGATCAAACTATGGCTACACCTTC.

This clonotype has a count of ten or more. The chain uses TRBV10-3 and TRBJ1-5; no clear D gene. Germline V lookup: CDR1 ENHRY, CDR2 SYGVKD. The V gene lost 2 bases and the J gene lost 0 bases, with 5 bases spanning the gap. The length of the CDR3 is 14 residues. CDR3 protein: CAISEGDSNQPQHF. The CDR3 region has the DNA TGTGCCATCAGTGAGGGGGATAGCAATCAGCCCCAGCATTTT.

This clonotype was found many times. This sequence joins TRBV30 and TRBJ1-1, with 8 bases aligning to TRBD1. Germline V CDR1 and CDR2: GTSNPN, SVGIG (reference sequence). With V trimmed by 5 bases and J by 0 bases, 2 bases remained unmatched. The CDR3 runs 13 residues. The CDR3 spells CAWAGGMNTEAFF. The CDR3 nucleotides read TGTGCCTGGGCAGGGGGCATGAACACTGAAGCTTTCTTT. The whole variable domain, filled in from reference TRBV30 and TRBJ1-1, reads SQTIHQWPATLVQPVGSPLSLECTVEGTSNPNLYWYRQAAGRGLQLLFYSVGIGQISSEVPQNLSASRPQDRQFILSSKKLLLSDSGFYLCAWAGGMNTEAFFGQGTRLTVV.

This clonotype was counted ten times or more. The chain links TRBV11-1 to TRBJ2-5; D not certain. V lost 5 bases and J 4 bases, leaving 8 bases between the germline ends. Germline CDR1 is SGHAT and CDR2 is FQDESV (reference sequence). The CDR3 is 12 residues long. CDR3 sequence: CASSALGETQYF. The CDR3 bases are TGTGCCAGCAGCGCCCTGGGAGAGACCCAGTACTTC. Together with reference TRBV11-1 and TRBJ2-5, the CDR3 gives the full variable domain: EAEVAQSPRYKITEKSQAVAFWCDPISGHATLYWYRQILGQGPELLVQFQDESVVDDSQLPKDRFSAERLKGVDSTLKIQPAELGDSAMYLCASSALGETQYFGPGTRLLVL.

This clonotype was observed at least ten times. The chain's CDR3 is CSVDGQGGTNTGELFF. The DNA for the CDR3 is TGCAGCGTAGATGGACAGGGGGGAACGAACACCGGGGAGCTGTTTTTT. The rearrangement links TRBV29-1 to TRBJ2-2; 10 nucleotides agree with TRBD1. The CDR3 consists of 16 residues. V lost 6 bases to trimming and J lost 0 bases; unmatched junction nucleotides: 7. Germline lookup yields CDR1 SQVTM and CDR2 ANQGSEA.

The chain carries TRBV12-3 or TRBV12-4 and TRBJ1-3; weak D call: TRBD1 (5 bases). V lost 5 bases and J lost 8, with 13 bases in between. There are 13 residues in the CDR3. Here the CDR3 reads CASSPWTLDTIYF. In DNA form, the CDR3 reads TGTGCCAGCAGTCCATGGACACTGGACACCATATATTTT.

This clonotype showed up many times. This chain connects TRBV4-1 to TRBJ2-7, with D perhaps matching TRBD1 (6 bases). V lost 7 bases and J lost 2, with 15 bases in between. The CDR3 is made up of 14 amino acids. The germline V gene encodes CDR1 MGHRA and CDR2 YSYEKL. CDR3 nucleotides: TGCGCCAGCACCTCAAACAGGGAGCCCTACGAGCAGTACTTC. As protein: CASTSNREPYEQYF.

This clonotype was seen repeatedly, ten times or more. The chain links TRBV9 to TRBJ2-5; D unclear. CDR1 SGDLS and CDR2 YYNGEE come from the germline V gene. The V end lost 0 bases, the J end lost 4 bases, and 4 bases lay between the germline ends. The CDR3 extends over 12 amino acids. The DNA for the CDR3 is TGTGCCAGCAGCGTAGTTGGAGAGACCCAGTACTTC. This translates into CASSVVGETQYF.

This clonotype has at least ten counts. The rearrangement joins TRBV4-2 to TRBJ1-3; D remains unclear. This CDR3 contains 14 residues. V was cut by 1 base and J by 4 bases, with 8 bases left in between. Germline V gene sequence: CDR1 LGHNA, CDR2 YNFKEQ. The CDR3 loop reads CASSQVVGGNTIYF. CDR3 nucleotide sequence: TGTGCCAGCAGCCAAGTCGTCGGCGGAAACACCATATATTTT.